This TCR beta chain was sequenced during a study of cytotoxic CD8 clonotypes in ibrutinib-treated CLL. Study summary: The samples contained over 250,000 productive templates on average. They also contained an average of roughly 99,000 productive rearrangements. The study's findings and limits: Clonality grew at ibrutinib response; at progression, it decreased back toward baseline. Baseline levels of clonality went above those of age-matched healthy donors and moved with circulating CD8+ T-cell counts.

The assay was immunoSEQ multiplex PCR, and TCRdb's table has in-frame clones only and misses some. The profile shows 130,000 or so clones, about 72% of them singletons. This clone has more than one count but fewer than ten. The antigen is unknown. The CDR3 has 14 amino acids. The germline gives CDR1 SGHKS, CDR2 YYEKEE (reference sequence). Trimming removed 0 bases from V and 9 bases from J, with 10 bases in between. The chain carries TRBV5-5 and TRBJ1-6; possible D gene TRBD1, 5 bases. The TCR comes from a human donor with chronic lymphocytic leukemia. This specimen was PBMCs, taken after 12 months of ibrutinib treatment. The CDR3 region has the DNA TGTGCCAGCAGCTTGGCAGGGTTGGGTTCACCCCTCCACTTT. This codes for CASSLAGLGSPLHF.